What follows are 29 T cell receptor beta chains derived from one specimen sequenced in a study of CD8+CD57+ T cells in acquired aplastic anemia. Genomic DNA acted as the template from which TCR beta VDJ combination and CDR3 sequence profiling were carried out. TCRdb re-analysed the reads in MiXCR, keeping a single row per CDR3 protein. Of 300,000 or so distinct CDR3 sequences listed, 45% to 65% are singletons. Patients picked for sequencing had shown CD8+CD57+ cell expansion detected by flow cytometry. What was sequenced was sorted CD4+, CD8+, or CD8+CD57+ T cells (not recorded which) from PBMCs. These receptors all stem from a human donor with aplastic anemia.

Regarding this clonotype: A read error may account for a junction end that differs from germline. V and J are TRBV2 and TRBJ2-5; perhaps TRBD1 as D (5 bases). The CDR3 contains 13 residues. CDR1 is SNHLY and CDR2 is FYNNEI in the germline V gene. The CDR3 DNA follows: TGTGTCAGCTGCAGGGTGGTCGGGGAGACCCAGTACTTC. Translated, it gives CVSCRVVGETQYF.

In its sample, this clonotype was seen a few times. The chain recombines TRBV19 with TRBJ1-5, with a tentative D call TRBD1 (6 bases). Between the trimmed V and J ends, which lost 2 bases and 7 bases, there was a span of 9 bases. In germline, CDR1 is LNHDA, CDR2 SQIVND (reference sequence). The CDR3 consists of 13 residues. The CDR3 region is CASSITGSQPQHF. CDR3 sequence (DNA): TGTGCCAGTAGTATAACAGGGTCCCAGCCCCAGCATTTT.

This clonotype was seen many times. This sequence joins TRBV20-1 and TRBJ2-3; TRBD2 might be the D (6 bases). V was shortened by 0 bases and J by 5 bases, with 18 bases between the two germline ends. The CDR3 sequence is 16 residues long. CDR1 and CDR2 from the germline V gene are DFQATT and SNEGSKA (reference sequence). The DNA of the CDR3 is TGCAGTGCTAGAGACCACGGACGGGGGTTCGTAGATACGCAGTATTTT. Protein sequence: CSARDHGRGFVDTQYF.

The chain couples TRBV19 to TRBJ1-2; tentative D call: TRBD1 (6 bases). This CDR3 is 16 amino acids long. Trimming pared 1 base from V and 6 bases from J, leaving 18 bases between. CDR1 is LNHDA and CDR2 is SQIVND in the germline V gene (reference sequence). The CDR3 bases are TGTGCCAGTAGTATAGGGCACCTTGGGGGGGCCCATGGCTACACCTTC. This sequence encodes CASSIGHLGGAHGYTF.

V usage is TRBV20-1 and J usage is TRBJ2-7, with D perhaps TRBD2 (6 bases). CDR1 is DFQATT, CDR2 SNEGSKA, per germline (reference sequence). With 6 bases removed from V and 5 bases from J, the gap between germline ends came to 20 bases. This CDR3 has 14 residues. CDR3 sequence (DNA): TGCAGTGCCCTCTCGGGAGTCCAGACAGACGAGCAGTACTTC. Protein product: CSALSGVQTDEQYF.

CDR3 sequence: CASSLNRGGIYEQYF. In nucleotides, the CDR3 is TGTGCCAGCAGCTTGAACAGGGGAGGGATCTACGAGCAGTACTTC. This chain links TRBV5-4 with TRBJ2-7; possibly TRBD1 or TRBD2 for D (7 bases each). Trimming removed 1 base at V and 3 bases at J, with 14 bases between. Germline CDR1 and CDR2: SGHNT and YYREEE (reference sequence). The CDR3 runs 15 residues. The variable domain in full, completed from reference TRBV5-4 and TRBJ2-7, reads ETGVTQSPTHLIKTRGQQVTLRCSSQSGHNTVSWYQQALGQGPQFIFQYYREEENGRGNFPPRFSGLQFPNYSSELNVNALELDDSALYLCASSLNRGGIYEQYFGPGTRLTVT.

The chain carries TRBV9 and TRBJ1-1, with a possible D match to TRBD1 (5 bases). This CDR3 comprises 14 residues. V shed 4 bases and J shed 1 base, with 11 bases lying between them. CDR1 is SGDLS and CDR2 is YYNGEE in the germline V gene. The DNA of the CDR3 is TGTGCCAGCAGCCTAGACACAGGGAACACTGAAGCTTTCTTT. Its translation: CASSLDTGNTEAFF.

A word on this clonotype: A junction boundary mismatches the germline segment, possibly from a read error. The chain links TRBV7-3 to TRBJ2-1, with D possibly TRBD1 on 6 matching bases. This CDR3 contains 16 residues. Germline CDR1 is SGHTA and CDR2 is FQGTGA. The CDR3 DNA is TGTGCAAGCAGTATTAGGGGACAAAGCTCCTACAATGAGCAGCTCTTC. Encoded protein: CASSIRGQSSYNEQLF.

This clonotype occurred many times. The chain has TRBV12-3 or TRBV12-4 and TRBJ2-5; 11 positions match TRBD1. V shed 2 bases and J 5 bases; nucleotides not matched to a gene: 1. The CDR3 loop spans 14 amino acids. CDR3 residues: CASSLRTGGETQYF. The CDR3, as DNA: TGTGCCAGCAGTTTAAGGACAGGGGGCGAGACCCAGTACTTC.

The V call is TRBV12-3 or TRBV12-4, the J call TRBJ1-4; D uncertain. The CDR3 is 14 amino acids. The V end was cut by 5 bases, the J end by 8 bases, with 15 bases between. CDR3 nucleotides: TGTGCCAGCAGTCGAAGGGTCCTGAACGAAAAACTGTTTTTT. It yields the protein CASSRRVLNEKLFF.

This chain links TRBV12-3 or TRBV12-4 with TRBJ1-5; tentative D call: TRBD1 (6 bases). The CDR3 covers 15 residues. The V gene lost 7 bases and the J gene lost 4 bases, with 17 bases spanning the gap. CDR3: CASTLSGGGNQPQHF. The CDR3 DNA reads as TGTGCCAGCACCCTATCGGGGGGCGGGAATCAGCCCCAGCATTTT.

This clonotype was counted at least ten times. Here the CDR3 DNA reads TGTGCCACAATGACCGGGGAAAGTGAGCAGTTCTTC. Translated, it gives CATMTGESEQFF. The gene calls are TRBV10-3 and TRBJ2-1; D perhaps matches TRBD2 (5 bases). The CDR3 consists of 12 residues. Germline CDR1 ENHRY, CDR2 SYGVKD. Trimming took 10 bases from V and 9 from J, leaving 16 bases between them.

This rearrangement joins TRBV2 to TRBJ2-7, with unresolved D. The germline V gene encodes CDR1 SNHLY and CDR2 FYNNEI. The CDR3 is 16 residues long. V lost 0 bases and J lost 1, with 13 bases in between. CDR3 sequence reads: CASSEAGWASSYEQYF. The DNA for the CDR3 is TGTGCCAGCAGTGAAGCGGGGTGGGCGTCATCCTACGAGCAGTACTTC.

The rearrangement joins TRBV10-3 to TRBJ1-6; D ambiguous. Germline CDR1 is ENHRY and CDR2 is SYGVKD. CDR3 length: 14 amino acids. V lost 6 bases to trimming and J lost 6 bases, with 12 bases between them. The CDR3 is CAIRPGDANSPLHF. For the CDR3, the DNA is TGTGCCATCAGGCCGGGCGACGCTAATTCACCCCTCCACTTT.

This clonotype came up a few times. The J gene is TRBJ2-1, the V gene TRBV19; 7 bases are shared with TRBD2. Germline trimming cut 5 bases from V and 7 bases from J; bases unmatched to any gene: 8. In germline, CDR1 is LNHDA, CDR2 SQIVND (reference sequence). The CDR3 length is 14 residues. The CDR3 bases are TGTGCCAGTAGTCTGCGAACTAGCGTGAATGAGCAGTTCTTC. Its protein product is CASSLRTSVNEQFF.

The chain combines TRBV11-3 with TRBJ2-7, with no clear D. V lost 5 bases and J lost 9, with 20 bases in between. Germline values: CDR1 SGHNT, CDR2 YENEEA. The CDR3 spans 14 residues. CDR3 sequence reads: CASSGRHSPEGQYF. The DNA of the CDR3 is TGTGCCAGCAGCGGAAGACACAGTCCGGAAGGGCAGTACTTC.

The gene calls are TRBV5-5 and TRBJ2-3, with 7 bases lining up with TRBD1. The CDR3 runs to 13 residues. V was pared by 2 bases and J by 3 bases, with 0 bases of the junction left unmatched. Germline lookup yields CDR1 SGHKS and CDR2 YYEKEE (reference sequence). Written as DNA, the CDR3 is TGTGCCAGCAGCTTCAGGGGGACAGATACGCAGTATTTT. It encodes CASSFRGTDTQYF.

This chain links TRBV19 with TRBJ1-5, with D possibly matching TRBD1 (5 bases). From germline, CDR1 is LNHDA and CDR2 SQIVND (reference sequence). The CDR3 loop spans 14 amino acids. V gave up 7 bases and J gave up 0 bases, with 10 bases separating them. In DNA form, the CDR3 reads TGTGCCAGTATTCCGACAGATAGCAATCAGCCCCAGCATTTT. Translation gives CASIPTDSNQPQHF.

This clonotype was seen many times. CDR3 sequence (DNA): TGTGCCAGCAGCCCGACTAGCGGGACTACAGATACGCAGTATTTT. Translating it yields CASSPTSGTTDTQYF. The chain combines TRBV7-7 with TRBJ2-3, with 11 bases identical to TRBD2. There are 15 residues in the CDR3. Germline CDR1 reads SSHAT; CDR2 reads FNYEAQ (reference sequence). The ends lost 5 bases at V and 3 bases at J; junction bases unmatched: 4. Combining the CDR3 with reference TRBV7-7 and TRBJ2-3 gives the whole variable domain GAGVSQSPRYKVTKRGQDVTLRCDPISSHATLYWYQQALGQGPEFLTYFNYEAQPDKSGLPSDRFSAERPEGSISTLTIQRTEQRDSAMYRCASSPTSGTTDTQYFGPGTRLTVL.

Many counts were recorded for this clonotype. V usage is TRBV9 and J usage is TRBJ1-5; the D gene is possibly TRBD1 (6 bases). The germline V and J ends were trimmed by 3 bases and 3 bases, with 13 bases remaining between them. The CDR3 covers 15 residues. CDR1 is SGDLS and CDR2 is YYNGEE in the germline V gene. CDR3 coding DNA: TGTGCCAGCAGCGGGGGACACCTCGCCAATCAGCCCCAGCATTTT. This codes for CASSGGHLANQPQHF.

This chain uses TRBV29-1 with TRBJ1-1, with D maybe TRBD1 (5 bases). From germline, CDR1 is SQVTM and CDR2 ANQGSEA. Deletions cut 7 bases from V and 5 bases from J, with 14 bases between. CDR3 length: 12 amino acids. In DNA, the CDR3 is TGCAGCGCCAGTGAAGGGGCGACTGAAGCTTTCTTT. This gives the protein CSASEGATEAFF. Looking up the rest from reference TRBV29-1 and TRBJ1-1 gives the full variable domain: SAVISQKPSRDICQRGTSLTIQCQVDSQVTMMFWYRQQPGQSLTLIATANQGSEATYESGFVIDKFPISRPNLTFSTLTVSNMSPEDSSIYLCSASEGATEAFFGQGTRLTVV.

This clonotype was seen a handful of times. The chain carries TRBV5-1 and TRBJ2-7; D is unresolved. The CDR3 totals 13 residues. Between the trimmed V and J ends, which lost 0 bases and 2 bases, there was a span of 6 bases. Looked up from germline, CDR1 is SGHRS and CDR2 is YFSETQ. The DNA of the CDR3 is TGCGCCAGCAGCTTGGAGGCCCCCTACGAGCAGTACTTC. Protein: CASSLEAPYEQYF.

The chain has TRBV29-1 and TRBJ2-3; 8 nucleotides line up with TRBD2. The CDR3 covers 15 residues. Germline lookup yields CDR1 SQVTM and CDR2 ANQGSEA. V shed 6 bases, J shed 2 bases, and the junction held 10 bases outside the gene matches. Here the CDR3 reads CSVRPAGVPTDTQYF. As DNA, the CDR3 is TGCAGCGTCCGCCCAGCGGGGGTTCCCACAGATACGCAGTATTTT.

The J gene is TRBJ2-7, the V gene TRBV9; 13 bases align to TRBD2. This CDR3 comprises 16 residues. Germline lookup yields CDR1 SGDLS and CDR2 YYNGEE. V shed 0 bases and J 2 bases; nucleotides not matched to a gene: 2. The CDR3 reads CASSVAGLAGTYEQYF. The CDR3 nucleotides read TGTGCCAGCAGCGTAGCGGGACTAGCGGGAACCTACGAGCAGTACTTC.

Only a few counts were recorded for this clonotype. A much larger clonotype is one base distant, so this may be a read error. The V call is TRBV5-1, the J call TRBJ2-3, with D possibly being TRBD1 (6 bases). The CDR3 runs to 14 residues. Germline V gene data show CDR1 as SGHRS and CDR2 as YFSETQ. CDR3: CASSLLQVTGTQYF. The CDR3 DNA reads as TGCGCCAGCAGCTTGCTACAGGTGACAGGTACGCAGTATTTT.

The V gene is TRBV20-1, the J gene TRBJ1-2; D possibly corresponds to TRBD1 (6 bases). Between the trimmed V and J ends, which lost 3 bases and 7 bases, there was a span of 18 bases. The germline V gene has CDR1 DFQATT and CDR2 SNEGSKA (reference sequence). This CDR3 is built from 14 residues. As DNA, the CDR3 is TGCAGTGCTAGGAAGACAGGAGGGCTCGTTGGCTACACCTTC. It is translated as CSARKTGGLVGYTF.

This chain connects TRBV11-2 to TRBJ2-5; a possible D gene is TRBD1 (5 bases). The length of the CDR3 is 13 residues. Germline CDR1 reads SGHAT; CDR2 reads FQNNGV. Deletions cut 6 bases from V and 5 bases from J, with 13 bases between. The CDR3 coding sequence is TGTGCCAGCAGTTGGGGCCCGGAGGAGACCCAGTACTTC. It translates to CASSWGPEETQYF.

The chain uses TRBV7-6 and TRBJ2-1, with D maybe TRBD2 (5 bases). The V gene lost 6 bases and the J gene lost 0 bases, with 18 bases spanning the gap. Germline V CDR1 and CDR2: SGHVS, FNYEAQ. The CDR3 covers 17 residues. The chain's CDR3 is CASSPRGSSPSYNEQFF. The CDR3 bases are TGTGCCAGCAGTCCGCGAGGGTCGAGTCCCTCCTACAATGAGCAGTTCTTC.

This clonotype appeared many times. This rearrangement joins TRBV2 to TRBJ2-5; 8 bases are a match to TRBD1. There are 15 residues in the CDR3. After removal of 1 base from V and 9 bases from J, the junction contained 10 bases not matched to a gene. The germline V gene encodes CDR1 SNHLY and CDR2 FYNNEI. The CDR3 region is CASSEVGQAPAAQYF. DNA for the CDR3: TGTGCCAGCAGTGAAGTGGGACAGGCCCCAGCGGCCCAGTACTTC. Filled out from reference TRBV2 and TRBJ2-5, the complete variable domain reads EPEVTQTPSHQVTQMGQEVILRCVPISNHLYFYWYRQILGQKVEFLVSFYNNEISEKSEIFDDQFSVERPDGSNFTLKIRSTKLEDSAMYFCASSEVGQAPAAQYFGPGTRLLVL.